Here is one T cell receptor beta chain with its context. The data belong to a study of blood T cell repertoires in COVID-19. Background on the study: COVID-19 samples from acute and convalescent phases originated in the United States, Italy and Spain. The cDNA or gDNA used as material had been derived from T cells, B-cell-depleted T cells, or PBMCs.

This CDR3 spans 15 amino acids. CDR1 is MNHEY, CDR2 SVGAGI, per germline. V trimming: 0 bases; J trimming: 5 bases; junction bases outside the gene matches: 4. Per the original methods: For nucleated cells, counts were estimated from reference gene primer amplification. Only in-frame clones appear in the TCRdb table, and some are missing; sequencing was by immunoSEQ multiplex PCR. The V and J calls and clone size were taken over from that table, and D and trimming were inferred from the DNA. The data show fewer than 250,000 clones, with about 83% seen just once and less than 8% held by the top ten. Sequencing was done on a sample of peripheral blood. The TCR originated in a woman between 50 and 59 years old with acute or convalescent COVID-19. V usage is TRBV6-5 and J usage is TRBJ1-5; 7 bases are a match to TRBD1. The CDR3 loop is CASSYSNQGDQPQHF. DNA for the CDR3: TGTGCCAGCAGTTACTCGAATCAGGGGGATCAGCCCCAGCATTTT.